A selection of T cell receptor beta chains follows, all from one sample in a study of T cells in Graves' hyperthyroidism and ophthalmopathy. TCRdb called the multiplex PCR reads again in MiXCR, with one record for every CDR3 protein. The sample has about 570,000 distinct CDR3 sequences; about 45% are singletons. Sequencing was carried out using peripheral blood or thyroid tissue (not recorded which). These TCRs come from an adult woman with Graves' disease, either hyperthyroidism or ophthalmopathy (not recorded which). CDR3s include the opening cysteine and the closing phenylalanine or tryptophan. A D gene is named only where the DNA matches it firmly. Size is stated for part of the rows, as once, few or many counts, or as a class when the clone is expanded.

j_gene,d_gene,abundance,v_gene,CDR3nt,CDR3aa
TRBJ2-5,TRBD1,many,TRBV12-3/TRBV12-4,TGTGCCAGCAGTTTAAGTGGGACAGGGGTAAGAGAGACCCAGTACTTC,CASSLSGTGVRETQYF
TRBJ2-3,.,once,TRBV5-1,TGCGCCAGCAGCATCGGACACTTTTTCACAGATACGCAGTATTTT,CASSIGHFFTDTQYF
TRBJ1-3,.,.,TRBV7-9,TGTGCCAGCAGGGCCCTGGGCAGCCGCTACACCATATATTTT,CASRALGSRYTIYF
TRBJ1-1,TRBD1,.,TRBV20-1,TGCAGTGCTGGCGTAGGGGGCACTGAAGCCTTCTTT,CSAGVGGTEAFF
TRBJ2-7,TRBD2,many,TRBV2,TGTGCCAGCAGTGAAGAGGCGGGAGGGCTCTTCTCCTACGAGCAGTACTTC,CASSEEAGGLFSYEQYF
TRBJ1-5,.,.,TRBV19,TGTGCCAGTAGTCAGACGACAGGAGCCCTTCGAAATCAGCCCCAGCATTTT,CASSQTTGALRNQPQHF
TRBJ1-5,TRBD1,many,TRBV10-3,TGTGCCATCAGCAGGACAGGGGATCAGCCCCAGCATTTT,CAISRTGDQPQHF
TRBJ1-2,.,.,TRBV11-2,TGTGCCAGCAGTAGGGAGGGAAGTAACTATGGCTACACCTTC,CASSREGSNYGYTF
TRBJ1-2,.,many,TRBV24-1,TGTGCCACCAGTGATTTTGACGGCCTAAGAGGGTATGGCTACACCTTC,CATSDFDGLRGYGYTF
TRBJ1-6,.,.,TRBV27,TGTGCCAGCAGTTCTGTAGATCTCTATAATTCACCCCTCCACTTT,CASSSVDLYNSPLHF
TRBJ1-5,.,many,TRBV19,TGTGCCAGTAGGGTTCGCCCCACCGGGCGGCAGCCCCAGCATTTT,CASRVRPTGRQPQHF
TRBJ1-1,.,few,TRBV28,TGTGCCAGCAGTCCGAGACGGGACCTGAACACTGAAGCTTTCTTT,CASSPRRDLNTEAFF
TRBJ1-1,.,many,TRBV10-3,TGTGCCATCACCTATGGACAGCACACTGAAGCTTTCTTT,CAITYGQHTEAFF
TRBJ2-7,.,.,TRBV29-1,TGCAGCGGGTCCGTGGGGGCGGAATACGAGCAGTACTTC,CSGSVGAEYEQYF
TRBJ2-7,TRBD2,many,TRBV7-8,TGTGCCAGCAGCCGAGGACTAGCGGTTGCCTACGAGCAGTACTTC,CASSRGLAVAYEQYF
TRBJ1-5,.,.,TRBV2,TGTGCCAGCAGTTTGGACCCCAAAGGGGGGCAAAGCAATCAGCCCCAGCATTTT,CASSLDPKGGQSNQPQHF
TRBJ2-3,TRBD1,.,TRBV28,TGTGCCAGCAGGGATCGGACAGGCCCACAGTGGGGCGCGCAGTATTTT,CASRDRTGPQWGAQYF
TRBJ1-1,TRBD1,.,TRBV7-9,TGTGCCAGCAGTCCTGACAGGGGTATTGCTGAAGCTTTCTTT,CASSPDRGIAEAFF
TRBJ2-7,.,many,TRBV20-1,TGCAGTGCCGGGGAGACAGGGAGGGTACCGTACGAGCAGTACTTC,CSAGETGRVPYEQYF
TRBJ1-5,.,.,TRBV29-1,TGCAGCGTCGTGACTACCGAGGGTTTGGCCCAGCATTTT,CSVVTTEGLAQHF
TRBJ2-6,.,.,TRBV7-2,TGCGCCAGCAGCCAAGTATCACAGCTAAGCTCTGGGGCCAACGTCCTGACTTTC,CASSQVSQLSSGANVLTF
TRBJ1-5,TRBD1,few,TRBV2,TGTGCCAGCACCACAGGGGGTGGTCAGCCCCAGCATTTT,CASTTGGGQPQHF
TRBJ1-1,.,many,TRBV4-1,TGCGCCAGCAGCCAGCCCAGGGAGACGAACACTGAAGCTTTCTTT,CASSQPRETNTEAFF
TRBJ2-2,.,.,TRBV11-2,TGTGCCAGCAGCTTAAGGCTCGGACAAACACTGACCGGGGAGCTGTTTTTT,CASSLRLGQTLTGELFF
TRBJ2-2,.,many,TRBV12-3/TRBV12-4,TGTGCCAGCAGCCACACCTACACCGGGGAGCTGTTTTTT,CASSHTYTGELFF
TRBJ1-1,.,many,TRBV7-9,TGTGCCAGCAGCTTCCACAGTTCGAACACTGAAGCTTTCTTT,CASSFHSSNTEAFF
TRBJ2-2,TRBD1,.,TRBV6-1,TGTGCCAGCAGGGATGGACAGGCGGATGGGGAGCTGTTTTTT,CASRDGQADGELFF
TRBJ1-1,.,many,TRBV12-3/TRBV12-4,TGTGCCAGCAGCCTTCAAAATCTTAACACTGAAGCTTTCTTT,CASSLQNLNTEAFF
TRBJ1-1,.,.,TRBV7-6,TGTGCCAGCAGCTTAGCCGGGGGGGTCACTACTGAAGCTTTCTTT,CASSLAGGVTTEAFF
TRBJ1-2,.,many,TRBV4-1,TGCGCCAGCAGCCAAGAGGTCGCACCGGAGGGTGGCTACACCTTC,CASSQEVAPEGGYTF
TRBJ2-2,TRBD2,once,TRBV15,TGTGCCACCAGCAGAGATCCCGGGAGACTAGCTGGGGAGCTGTTTTTT,CATSRDPGRLAGELFF
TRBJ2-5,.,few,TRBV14,TGTGCCAGCAGCCAAGGCGCCGTGACCCAGTACTTC,CASSQGAVTQYF
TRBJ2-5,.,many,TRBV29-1,TGCAGCGTACCAGGGTATCGGGAGACCCAGTACTTC,CSVPGYRETQYF
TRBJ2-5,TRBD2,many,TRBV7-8,TGTGCCAGCATCGGGACTAGCGAGAGGTCGTACCAAGAGACCCAGTACTTC,CASIGTSERSYQETQYF
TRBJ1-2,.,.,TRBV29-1,TGCAGGGTGGTTGGCTACACCTTC,CRVVGYTF
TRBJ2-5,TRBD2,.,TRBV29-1,TGCAGCGTTGCGACTAGCGGGGCCCAAGAGACCCAGTACTTC,CSVATSGAQETQYF
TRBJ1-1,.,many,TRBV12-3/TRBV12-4,TGTGCCAGCACCTGGAGGGGGATGAACACTGAAGCTTTCTTT,CASTWRGMNTEAFF
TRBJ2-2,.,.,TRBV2,TGTGCCAGCGGAGGGGCAGTCGGGAACACCGGGGAGCTGTTTTTT,CASGGAVGNTGELFF
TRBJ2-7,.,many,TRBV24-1,TGTGCCTCCTATCAGTCGTCCTACGAGCAGTACTTC,CASYQSSYEQYF
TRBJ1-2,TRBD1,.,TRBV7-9,TGTGCCAGCAGCTCGCACAGGGGGCGAGGTGGCTACACCTTC,CASSSHRGRGGYTF
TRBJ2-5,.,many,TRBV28,TGTGCCAGCAGTCTGCTGGGACGGGAACAAGAGACCCAGTACTTC,CASSLLGREQETQYF
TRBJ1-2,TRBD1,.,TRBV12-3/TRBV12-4,TGTGCCAGCCGGCGTAGCGGGACAGTCAAATTC,CASRRSGTVKF
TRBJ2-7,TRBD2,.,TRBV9,TGTGCCAGCAGCGTAGCGACTAGCGGGTCCGGCGAGCAGTACTTC,CASSVATSGSGEQYF